These T cell receptor beta chains were read from a single sample in a study of CD8+ T cells in alopecia areata. TCRdb's copy holds only in-frame clones and misses some; the assay was immunoSEQ multiplex PCR. The sample lists some 170,000 clones; approximately 70% were seen once. The starting material was CD8+ T cells sorted from blood, obtained at week 0. The source of these receptors is a human donor with alopecia areata. CDR3s include the opening cysteine and the closing phenylalanine or tryptophan. The D gene is left open where the match is weak. Clone size, where shown, is once, few, many, or a class for clones that have expanded.

V gene,D gene,clone size,J gene,CDR3 protein,CDR3 DNA
TRBV5-1,TRBD1,.,TRBJ2-1,CASSDPVDRGPYNEQFF,TGCGCCAGCAGCGACCCCGTGGACAGGGGTCCCTACAATGAGCAGTTCTTC
TRBV4-1,TRBD2,.,TRBJ2-7,CASSQRSERGYEQYF,TGCGCCAGCAGCCAAAGGTCGGAGCGGGGCTACGAGCAGTACTTC
TRBV27,.,few,TRBJ2-2,CASSLGLLANTGELFF,TGTGCCAGCAGTTTAGGCCTCCTTGCGAACACCGGGGAGCTGTTTTTT
TRBV29-1,TRBD1,few,TRBJ2-3,CSVEGGHRGLTDTQYF,TGCAGCGTTGAAGGGGGCCACAGGGGGCTTACAGATACGCAGTATTTT
TRBV7-6,.,.,TRBJ2-2,CASGGATNTGELFF,TGTGCCAGCGGGGGGGCGACGAACACCGGGGAGCTGTTTTTT
TRBV30,.,few,TRBJ2-7,CALAGTWPYEQYF,TGTGCCTTAGCCGGGACGTGGCCCTACGAGCAGTACTTC
TRBV25-1,.,.,TRBJ1-1,CASSEYQGSEAFF,TGTGCCAGCAGTGAATATCAGGGATCTGAAGCTTTCTTT
TRBV9,.,.,TRBJ1-1,CASRGGDTEAFF,TGTGCCAGCCGCGGGGGAGACACTGAAGCTTTCTTT
TRBV12-5,TRBD2,.,TRBJ2-2,CASGSTSGVPANTGELFF,TGTGCTAGTGGTTCGACTAGCGGGGTTCCTGCGAACACCGGGGAGCTGTTTTTT
TRBV4-1,TRBD1,.,TRBJ2-7,CASSPHPGQSSYEQYF,TGCGCCAGCAGCCCTCATCCGGGACAGAGCTCCTACGAGCAGTACTTC
TRBV5-1,.,.,TRBJ1-2,CASSLAGGYTF,TGCGCCAGCAGCTTGGCTGGTGGCTACACCTTC
TRBV5-1,TRBD1,.,TRBJ1-1,CASSGRDRERAEAFF,TGCGCCAGCAGCGGTCGGGACAGGGAAAGGGCTGAAGCTTTCTTT
TRBV5-1,.,.,TRBJ1-1,CASSLGGGTEAFF,TGCGCCAGCAGCTTGGGAGGCGGAACTGAAGCTTTCTTT
TRBV29-1,.,.,TRBJ1-5,CSVLLGARQPQHF,TGCAGCGTTCTTTTGGGGGCTCGGCAGCCCCAGCATTTT
TRBV7-2,.,.,TRBJ2-7,CASSFTGYEQYF,TGTGCCAGCAGCTTTACCGGCTACGAGCAGTACTTC
TRBV5-4,.,.,TRBJ2-3,CASSPGLYLDTQYF,TGTGCCAGCAGCCCCGGATTATATCTGGATACGCAGTATTTT
TRBV4-1,.,.,TRBJ2-2,CASSQDWRGRELFF,TGCGCCAGCAGCCAAGATTGGAGGGGCCGGGAGCTGTTTTTT
TRBV30,TRBD2,.,TRBJ2-3,CAWSVRGVFTDTQYF,TGTGCCTGGAGTGTGCGGGGGGTTTTCACAGATACGCAGTATTTT
TRBV29-1,.,.,TRBJ2-1,CSVVGGSYNEQFF,TGCAGCGTTGTGGGGGGTTCCTACAATGAGCAGTTCTTC
TRBV7-6,.,.,TRBJ2-7,CASSLALAYEQYF,TGTGCCAGCAGCTTAGCTCTAGCTTACGAGCAGTACTTC
TRBV5-4,TRBD2,.,TRBJ2-3,CASDNSRTSGRADTQYF,TGTGCCAGCGACAATTCTAGGACTAGCGGGAGGGCGGATACGCAGTATTTT
TRBV2,.,.,TRBJ1-1,CASSEAGTRNTEAFF,TGTGCCAGCAGTGAAGCGGGGACACGGAACACTGAAGCTTTCTTT
TRBV27,.,few,TRBJ1-6,CASREANSPLHF,TGTGCCAGCAGGGAGGCGAATTCACCCCTCCACTTT
TRBV13,.,.,TRBJ2-2,CASSQAGSGAAGELFF,TGTGCCAGCAGCCAGGCCGGCTCAGGGGCGGCCGGGGAGCTGTTTTTT
TRBV7-9,.,.,TRBJ1-1,CASSLFENTEAFF,TGTGCCAGCAGCTTATTTGAGAACACTGAAGCTTTCTTT
TRBV27,.,once,TRBJ1-5,CASSSGGFGNQPQHF,TGTGCCAGCAGTAGTGGAGGGTTCGGGAATCAGCCCCAGCATTTT
TRBV19,.,few,TRBJ1-1,CASSAAISDTEAFF,TGTGCCAGCTCGGCAGCCATTAGTGACACTGAAGCTTTCTTT
TRBV6-6,TRBD1,.,TRBJ2-4,CASRGAGGLAKNIQYF,TGTGCCAGCAGGGGGGCAGGGGGCCTTGCCAAAAACATTCAGTACTTC
TRBV2,.,few,TRBJ2-1,CATPPEGGTYNEQFF,TGTGCCACTCCTCCGGAGGGGGGGACCTACAATGAGCAGTTCTTC
TRBV30,TRBD1,.,TRBJ2-3,CAWTAGTGGADTQYF,TGTGCCTGGACGGCCGGGACAGGGGGCGCGGATACGCAGTATTTT
TRBV5-6,TRBD1,.,TRBJ2-2,CASTDRGDTGELFF,TGTGCCAGCACAGACAGGGGCGACACCGGGGAGCTGTTTTTT
TRBV29-1,TRBD1,.,TRBJ1-2,CSGNSGGDYGYTF,TGCAGCGGGAATTCAGGGGGCGACTATGGCTACACCTTC
TRBV13,.,.,TRBJ1-5,CASSRGTENNQPQHF,TGTGCCAGCAGCCGTGGGACTGAGAACAATCAGCCCCAGCATTTT
TRBV28,TRBD2,.,TRBJ2-3,CASSFRTSGGWVDTQYF,TGTGCCAGCAGTTTTAGGACTAGCGGGGGCTGGGTAGATACGCAGTATTTT
TRBV4-1,.,.,TRBJ2-3,CASSQEGGTDTQYF,TGCGCCAGCAGCCAAGAAGGGGGCACAGATACGCAGTATTTT
TRBV21-1,.,.,TRBJ2-7,CASRPKEGQTSYEQYF,TGTGCCAGCAGACCTAAGGAAGGACAGACCTCCTACGAGCAGTACTTC
TRBV7-9,.,.,TRBJ2-3,CASREIEGPDTQYF,TGTGCCAGCAGGGAGATTGAGGGTCCAGATACGCAGTATTTT
TRBV11-2,.,.,TRBJ2-3,CASSLRRDTDTQYF,TGTGCCAGCAGCTTAAGGCGGGACACAGATACGCAGTATTTT
TRBV5-1,TRBD1,few,TRBJ2-2,CASSLPGQGVGELFF,TGCGCCAGCAGCTTACCGGGACAGGGGGTCGGGGAGCTGTTTTTT
TRBV29-1,TRBD2,.,TRBJ2-1,CSVEGLAGTYNEQFF,TGCAGCGTTGAAGGGCTAGCGGGGACCTACAATGAGCAGTTCTTC